This T cell receptor (beta chain) was obtained from a study of blood T cell repertoires in COVID-19. Study background: Spain, Italy and the United States supplied samples that represented acute and convalescent COVID-19. Nucleic acid was either cDNA or gDNA, and it came from T cells, B-cell-depleted T cells, or PBMCs.

In assigning cohorts, the study relied on participant-reported clinical history. Before being deemed recovered, Cohort 3 donors had two negative PCRs, clearance, or symptom resolution. This clone was seen once. V lost 5 bases to trimming and J lost 3 bases, with 20 bases between them. This CDR3 is built from 17 residues. Germline V gene lookup returns CDR1 SEHNR and CDR2 FQNEAQ (reference sequence). Data came from immunoSEQ multiplex PCR; TCRdb stores just in-frame clones and leaves some out. Of 330,000 or so clones in the sample, roughly 90% were seen once. This receptor was taken from a woman aged 25 to 39 who had recovered from COVID-19. Sequencing was performed on PBMCs or T cells enriched from blood (not recorded which). The gene calls are TRBV7-9 and TRBJ2-1; the D gene is possibly TRBD2 (5 bases). CDR3 residues: CASSLLPGAGLYNEQFF. The CDR3 DNA is TGTGCCAGCAGCCTCCTCCCCGGTGCGGGTCTCTACAATGAGCAGTTCTTC.